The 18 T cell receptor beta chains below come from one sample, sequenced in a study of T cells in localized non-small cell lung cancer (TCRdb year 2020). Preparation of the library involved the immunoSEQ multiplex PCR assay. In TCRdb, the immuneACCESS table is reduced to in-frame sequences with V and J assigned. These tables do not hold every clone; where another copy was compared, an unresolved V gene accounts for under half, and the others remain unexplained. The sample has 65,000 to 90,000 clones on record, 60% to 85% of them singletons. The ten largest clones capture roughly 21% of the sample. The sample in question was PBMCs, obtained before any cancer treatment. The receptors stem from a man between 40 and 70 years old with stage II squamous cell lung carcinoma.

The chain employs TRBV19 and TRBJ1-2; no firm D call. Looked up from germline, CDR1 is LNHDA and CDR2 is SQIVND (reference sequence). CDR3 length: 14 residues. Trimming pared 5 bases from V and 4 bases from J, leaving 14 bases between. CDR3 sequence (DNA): TGTGCCAGTAGTCCGGCGGGTTCGGGCTATGGCTACACCTTC. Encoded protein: CASSPAGSGYGYTF. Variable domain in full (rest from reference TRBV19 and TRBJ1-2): DGGITQSPKYLFRKEGQNVTLSCEQNLNHDAMYWYRQDPGQGLRLIYYSQIVNDFQKGDIAEGYSVSREKKESFPLTVTSAQKNPTAFYLCASSPAGSGYGYTFGSGTRLTVV.

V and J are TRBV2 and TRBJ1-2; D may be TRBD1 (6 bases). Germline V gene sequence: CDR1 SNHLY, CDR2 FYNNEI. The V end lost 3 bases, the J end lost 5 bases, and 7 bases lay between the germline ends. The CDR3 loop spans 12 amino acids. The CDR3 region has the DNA TGTGCCAGCAGTGACAGGGGATATGGCTACACCTTC. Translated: CASSDRGYGYTF.

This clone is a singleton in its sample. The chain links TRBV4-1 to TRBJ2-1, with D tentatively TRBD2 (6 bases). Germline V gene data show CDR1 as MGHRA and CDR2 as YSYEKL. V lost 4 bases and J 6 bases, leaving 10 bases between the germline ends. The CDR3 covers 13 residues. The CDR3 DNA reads TGCGCCAGCAGCCCGGCCGGGGGCAATGAGCAGTTCTTC. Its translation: CASSPAGGNEQFF.

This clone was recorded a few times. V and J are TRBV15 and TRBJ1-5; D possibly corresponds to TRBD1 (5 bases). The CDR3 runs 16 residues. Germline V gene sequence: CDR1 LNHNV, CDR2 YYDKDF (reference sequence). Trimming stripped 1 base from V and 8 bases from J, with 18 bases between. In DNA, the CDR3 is TGTGCCACCAGCAGAGTGTGGCAGGCCTCGGGGGAGCCCCAGCATTTT. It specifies CATSRVWQASGEPQHF. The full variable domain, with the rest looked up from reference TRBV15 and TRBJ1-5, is DAMVIQNPRYQVTQFGKPVTLSCSQTLNHNVMYWYQQKSSQAPKLLFHYYDKDFNNEADTPDNFQSRRPNTSFCFLDIRSPGLGDTAMYLCATSRVWQASGEPQHFGDGTRLSIL.

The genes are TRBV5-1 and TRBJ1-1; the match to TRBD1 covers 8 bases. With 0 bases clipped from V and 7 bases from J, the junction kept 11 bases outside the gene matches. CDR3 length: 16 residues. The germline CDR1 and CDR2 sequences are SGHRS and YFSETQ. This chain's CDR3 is CASSLGVGRGLLEAFF. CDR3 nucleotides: TGCGCCAGCAGCTTGGGAGTGGGCAGGGGGCTGCTTGAAGCTTTCTTT.

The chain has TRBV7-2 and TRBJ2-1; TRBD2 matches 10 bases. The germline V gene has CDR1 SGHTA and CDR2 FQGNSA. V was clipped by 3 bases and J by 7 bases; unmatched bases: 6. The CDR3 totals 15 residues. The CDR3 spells CASSFLAGATNEQFF. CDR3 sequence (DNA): TGTGCCAGCAGCTTTCTAGCGGGGGCTACGAATGAGCAGTTCTTC. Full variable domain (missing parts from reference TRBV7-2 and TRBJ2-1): GAGVSQSPSNKVTEKGKDVELRCDPISGHTALYWYRQSLGQGLEFLIYFQGNSAPDKSGLPSDRFSAERTGGSVSTLTIQRTQQEDSAVYLCASSFLAGATNEQFFGPGTRLTVL.

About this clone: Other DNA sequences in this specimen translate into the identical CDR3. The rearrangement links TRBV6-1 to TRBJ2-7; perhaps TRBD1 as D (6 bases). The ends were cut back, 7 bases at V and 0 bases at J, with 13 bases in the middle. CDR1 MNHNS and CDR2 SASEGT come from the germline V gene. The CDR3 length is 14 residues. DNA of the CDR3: TGTGCCAGCACCCTGACAGGTAGCTCCTACGAGCAGTACTTC. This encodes CASTLTGSSYEQYF.

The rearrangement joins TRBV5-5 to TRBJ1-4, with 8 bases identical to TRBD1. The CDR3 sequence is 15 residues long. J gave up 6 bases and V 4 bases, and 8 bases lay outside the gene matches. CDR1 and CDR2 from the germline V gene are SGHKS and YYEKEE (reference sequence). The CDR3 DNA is TGTGCCAGCAGCGGCTCGGCAGGGGGCTATGAAAAACTGTTTTTT. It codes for CASSGSAGGYEKLFF. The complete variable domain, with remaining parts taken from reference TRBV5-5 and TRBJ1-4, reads DAGVTQSPTHLIKTRGQQVTLRCSPISGHKSVSWYQQVLGQGPQFIFQYYEKEERGRGNFPDRFSARQFPNYSSELNVNALLLGDSALYLCASSGSAGGYEKLFFGSGTQLSVL.

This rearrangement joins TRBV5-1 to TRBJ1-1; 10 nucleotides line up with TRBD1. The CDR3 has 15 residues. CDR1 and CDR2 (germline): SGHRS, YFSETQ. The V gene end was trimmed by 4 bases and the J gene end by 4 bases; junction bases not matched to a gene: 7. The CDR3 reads CASSTPGQGSTEAFF. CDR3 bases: TGCGCCAGCAGCACCCCGGGACAGGGGTCCACTGAAGCTTTCTTT.

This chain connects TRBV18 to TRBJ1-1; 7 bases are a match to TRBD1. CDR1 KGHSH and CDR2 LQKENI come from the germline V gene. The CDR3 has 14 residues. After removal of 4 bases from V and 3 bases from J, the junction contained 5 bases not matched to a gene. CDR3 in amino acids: CASSQRQGYTEAFF. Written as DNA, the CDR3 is TGTGCCAGCTCACAAAGACAGGGCTACACTGAAGCTTTCTTT.

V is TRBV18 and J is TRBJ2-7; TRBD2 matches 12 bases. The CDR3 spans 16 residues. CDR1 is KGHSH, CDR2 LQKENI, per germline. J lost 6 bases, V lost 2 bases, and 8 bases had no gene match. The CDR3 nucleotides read TGTGCCAGCTCACCAGGGCTAGCGGGAGGGGTAGCCGAGCAGTACTTC. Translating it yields CASSPGLAGGVAEQYF.

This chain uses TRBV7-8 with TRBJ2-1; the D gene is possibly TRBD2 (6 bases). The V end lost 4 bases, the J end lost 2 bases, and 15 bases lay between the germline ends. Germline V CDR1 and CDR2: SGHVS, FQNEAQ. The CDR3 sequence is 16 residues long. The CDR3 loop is CASSSRRVWAYNEQFF. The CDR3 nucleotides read TGTGCCAGCAGCTCCCGGAGGGTGTGGGCCTACAATGAGCAGTTCTTC.

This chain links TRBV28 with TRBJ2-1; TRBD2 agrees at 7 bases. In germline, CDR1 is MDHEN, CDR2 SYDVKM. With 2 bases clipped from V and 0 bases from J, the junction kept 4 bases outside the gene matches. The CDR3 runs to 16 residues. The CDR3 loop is CASSLPSGISYNEQFF. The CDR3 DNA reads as TGTGCCAGCAGTTTACCCAGCGGGATCTCCTACAATGAGCAGTTCTTC.

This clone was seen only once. The CDR3 region is CASSPSEGTITEAFF. CDR3 DNA sequence: TGTGCCAGCTCACCCTCGGAGGGGACTATCACTGAAGCTTTCTTT. The chain recombines TRBV18 with TRBJ1-1; TRBD1 might be the D (5 bases). The germline V gene encodes CDR1 KGHSH and CDR2 LQKENI. V was shortened by 3 bases and J by 4 bases, with 15 bases between the two germline ends. This CDR3 comprises 15 residues.

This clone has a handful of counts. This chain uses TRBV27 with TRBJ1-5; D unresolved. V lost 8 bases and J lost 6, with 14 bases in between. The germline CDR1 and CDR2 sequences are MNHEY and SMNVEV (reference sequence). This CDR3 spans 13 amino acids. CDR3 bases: TGTGCCAGCCGTTGGGGAGTAGGTCAGCCCCAGCATTTT. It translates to CASRWGVGQPQHF.

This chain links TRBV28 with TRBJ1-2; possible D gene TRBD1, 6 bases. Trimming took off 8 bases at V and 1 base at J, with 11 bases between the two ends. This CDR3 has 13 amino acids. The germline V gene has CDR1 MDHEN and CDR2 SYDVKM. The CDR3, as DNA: TGTGCCAGCGGGGGACACCTTAACTATGGCTACACCTTC. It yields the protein CASGGHLNYGYTF.

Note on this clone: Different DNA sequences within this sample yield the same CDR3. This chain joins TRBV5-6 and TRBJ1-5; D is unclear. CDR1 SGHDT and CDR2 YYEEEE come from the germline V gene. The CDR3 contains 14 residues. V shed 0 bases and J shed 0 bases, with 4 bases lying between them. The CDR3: CASSLVHSNQPQHF. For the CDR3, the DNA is TGTGCCAGCAGCTTGGTGCATAGCAATCAGCCCCAGCATTTT.

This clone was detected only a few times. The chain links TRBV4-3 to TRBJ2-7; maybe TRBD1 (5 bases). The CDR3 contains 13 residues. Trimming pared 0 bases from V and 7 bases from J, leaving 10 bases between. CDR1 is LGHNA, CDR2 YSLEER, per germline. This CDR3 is CASSQEQAWEQYF. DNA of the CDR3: TGCGCCAGCAGCCAAGAACAGGCGTGGGAGCAGTACTTC.